The 28 T cell receptor beta chains in this list originate from one sample, sequenced in a study of beta chain features in type 1 diabetes. Since all of the isolated RNA was reverse transcribed, expressed TCRB transcripts were what got sequenced. Data came from immunoSEQ multiplex PCR; TCRdb stores just in-frame clones and leaves some out. Among 850,000 to 900,000 clones listed, about a sixth were seen once. Source material: naive CD4+ T cells from blood. These receptors came from a woman younger than 30 in good health.

The chain employs TRBV18 and TRBJ1-1; D gene unclear. CDR1 is KGHSH, CDR2 LQKENI, per germline. V lost 3 bases, J lost 4 bases, and 24 bases lay in between. CDR3 length: 18 amino acids. The CDR3 sequence: CASSPGRAGNTGSTEAFF. The CDR3 region has the DNA TGTGCCAGCTCACCCGGACGCGCTGGGAACACGGGGAGCACTGAAGCTTTCTTT. The full variable domain, with the rest looked up from reference TRBV18 and TRBJ1-1, is NAGVMQNPRHLVRRRGQEARLRCSPMKGHSHVYWYRQLPEEGLKFMVYLQKENIIDESGMPKERFSAEFPKEGPSILRIQQVVRGDSAAYFCASSPGRAGNTGSTEAFFGQGTRLTVV.

The V gene is TRBV27, the J gene TRBJ2-7; D gene ambiguous. The CDR3 is made up of 14 amino acids. CDR1 MNHEY and CDR2 SMNVEV come from the germline V gene (reference sequence). The V end lost 0 bases, the J end lost 6 bases, and 12 bases lay between the germline ends. The CDR3 spells CASSLSQVTPEQYF. The CDR3 DNA follows: TGTGCCAGCAGTTTATCGCAGGTAACCCCCGAGCAGTACTTC.

The chain links TRBV10-3 to TRBJ2-7; TRBD2 matches 14 bases. This CDR3 has 15 amino acids. Trimming cost V 10 bases and J 1 base; bases outside gene matches: 6. Germline V gives CDR1 ENHRY, CDR2 SYGVKD. For the CDR3, the DNA is TGTGCCACGGGACTAGCGGGGGCCGAGTCCTACGAGCAGTACTTC. Its translation is CATGLAGAESYEQYF.

This clone was counted a few times. The chain couples TRBV6-5 to TRBJ2-7; 7 bases are shared with TRBD1. CDR3 size: 14 residues. J gave up 3 bases and V 4 bases, and 6 bases lay outside the gene matches. Germline loops: CDR1 MNHEY, CDR2 SVGAGI. The chain's CDR3 is CASSFDRESYEQYF. CDR3 nucleotide sequence: TGTGCCAGCAGTTTTGACAGGGAGAGCTACGAGCAGTACTTC.

About this clone itself: The sample contains more than one DNA sequence encoding this CDR3. The rearrangement joins TRBV6-6 to TRBJ2-6; D remains ambiguous. V was cut by 6 bases and J by 1 base, with 4 bases left in between. The CDR3 has 13 amino acids. From germline, CDR1 is MNHNY and CDR2 SVGAGI (reference sequence). For the CDR3, the DNA is TGTGCCAGCAGCAGGTCTGGGGCCAACGTCCTGACTTTC. Translating it yields CASSRSGANVLTF.

In this sample, this clone turned up a few times. The chain carries TRBV4-3 and TRBJ2-1; D might be TRBD2 (5 bases). Germline assignment: CDR1 LGHNA and CDR2 YSLEER. V gave up 3 bases and J gave up 13 bases, with 25 bases separating them. The CDR3 extends over 16 amino acids. The CDR3 protein is CASSQDTRRPHSPQFF. In nucleotides, the CDR3 is TGCGCCAGCAGCCAGGATACTAGAAGGCCGCACTCTCCCCAGTTCTTC.

This clone was recorded a few times. The chain is built from TRBV4-2 and TRBJ2-3; TRBD2 matches 8 bases. This CDR3 has 17 residues. CDR1 is LGHNA and CDR2 is YNFKEQ in the germline V gene. The ends lost 2 bases at V and 1 base at J; junction bases unmatched: 8. In DNA form, the CDR3 reads TGTGCCAGCAGCCAATTACGGGAGGGCCTTGGCACAGATACGCAGTATTTT. It encodes CASSQLREGLGTDTQYF.

In this sample, this clone turned up a few times. V gene TRBV11-3 combines with J gene TRBJ2-3, with D unresolved. Trimming shortened V by 1 base and J by 3 bases, and 17 bases separated the two germline ends. This CDR3 contains 17 residues. CDR1 is SGHNT, CDR2 YENEEA, per germline. CDR3 DNA sequence: TGTGCCAGCAGCTTAGGTGTCGGAAGGTCAGGAACAGATACGCAGTATTTT. This translates into CASSLGVGRSGTDTQYF.

This chain connects TRBV25-1 to TRBJ1-6; D remains unclear. V lost 6 bases and J lost 8, with 11 bases in between. This CDR3 contains 13 residues. Germline V gene data show CDR1 as MGHDK and CDR2 as SYGVNS. The CDR3 bases are TGTGCCAGCAGACGGCCAGGACATTCACCCCTCCACTTT. Its translation: CASRRPGHSPLHF.

In this sample, this clone turned up a few times. The chain joins TRBV5-8 to TRBJ1-5, with D possibly TRBD1 on 6 matching bases. Germline CDR1 SGHTS, CDR2 YDEGEE. The CDR3 is 15 amino acids. V was shortened by 4 bases and J by 3 bases, with 14 bases between the two germline ends. The CDR3 spells CASSLRTGINQPQHF. The CDR3 nucleotides are TGTGCCAGCAGCCTACGAACAGGGATCAATCAGCCCCAGCATTTT.

This rearrangement joins TRBV2 to TRBJ1-4; no firm D call. The CDR3 sequence is 13 residues long. The V end was cut by 7 bases, the J end by 2 bases, with 8 bases between. The germline CDR1 and CDR2 sequences are SNHLY and FYNNEI. In DNA form, the CDR3 reads TGTGCCAGCAACGAGTATACTAATGAAAAACTGTTTTTT. Its protein is CASNEYTNEKLFF. The variable domain in full, completed from reference TRBV2 and TRBJ1-4, reads EPEVTQTPSHQVTQMGQEVILRCVPISNHLYFYWYRQILGQKVEFLVSFYNNEISEKSEIFDDQFSVERPDGSNFTLKIRSTKLEDSAMYFCASNEYTNEKLFFGSGTQLSVL.

The CDR3 sequence: CASSLAGTGDTEAFF. CDR3 bases: TGTGCCAGCAGCTTAGCCGGGACGGGTGACACTGAAGCTTTCTTT. This chain joins TRBV5-4 and TRBJ1-1, with D possibly TRBD1 on 5 matching bases. The germline V gene encodes CDR1 SGHNT and CDR2 YYREEE (reference sequence). The CDR3 is made up of 15 amino acids. V was shortened by 2 bases and J by 3 bases, with 14 bases between the two germline ends.

The CDR3 sequence: CASSYDVGNTIYF. In DNA, the CDR3 is TGTGCCAGCAGCTATGACGTCGGAAACACCATATATTTT. The chain employs TRBV7-2 and TRBJ1-3; D ambiguous. Between the trimmed V and J ends, which lost 4 bases and 4 bases, there was a span of 8 bases. Germline loops: CDR1 SGHTA, CDR2 FQGNSA. The CDR3 runs 13 residues.

The V call is TRBV4-2, the J call TRBJ2-3; D perhaps matches TRBD1 (6 bases). Trimming stripped 0 bases from V and 5 bases from J, with 18 bases between. Looked up from germline, CDR1 is LGHNA and CDR2 is YNFKEQ. This CDR3 contains 17 residues. CDR3 sequence (DNA): TGTGCCAGCAGCCAAGATTTTCTCCCGACAGGCGTAGATACGCAGTATTTT. Residues: CASSQDFLPTGVDTQYF.

This clone was seen a handful of times. This rearrangement joins TRBV4-3 to TRBJ2-5; maybe TRBD2 (6 bases). The CDR3 is made up of 15 amino acids. From germline, CDR1 is LGHNA and CDR2 YSLEER. Trimming removed 0 bases from V and 4 bases from J, with 12 bases in between. In DNA form, the CDR3 reads TGCGCCAGCAGCCAAGACTGGCGGGGAGGAGAGACCCAGTACTTC. This sequence encodes CASSQDWRGGETQYF.

V gene TRBV18 combines with J gene TRBJ2-1, with D tentatively TRBD2 (6 bases). The germline gives CDR1 KGHSH, CDR2 LQKENI. The CDR3 has 14 residues. The V end was cut by 1 base, the J end by 8 bases, with 12 bases between. The CDR3, as DNA: TGTGCCAGCTCACCACGGCGGGATCGGGATGAGCAGTTCTTC. Residues: CASSPRRDRDEQFF.

Concerning this clone: In the same sample, other DNA sequences code for this CDR3. The chain has TRBV9 and TRBJ2-5; 10 nucleotides agree with TRBD2. The V segment lost 2 bases and the J segment 2 bases; nucleotides outside the gene matches: 3. There are 15 residues in the CDR3. Per the germline V gene, CDR1 is SGDLS and CDR2 is YYNGEE. CDR3 sequence: CASSVLAGVQETQYF. The CDR3 coding sequence is TGTGCCAGCAGCGTCCTAGCGGGAGTTCAAGAGACCCAGTACTTC.

This clone was counted a few times. The chain combines TRBV19 with TRBJ1-2; D is uncertain. Germline V CDR1 and CDR2: LNHDA, SQIVND (reference sequence). CDR3 length: 15 residues. Deletions cut 2 bases from V and 2 bases from J, with 12 bases between. The DNA for the CDR3 is TGTGCCAGTAGTATATCTGGCAGTCGGAACTATGGCTACACCTTC. It is translated as CASSISGSRNYGYTF.

V usage is TRBV7-3 and J usage is TRBJ2-7; 9 nucleotides match TRBD1. The ends lost 3 bases at V and 7 bases at J; junction bases unmatched: 13. Germline-derived CDR1 and CDR2 are SGHTA and FQGTGA. CDR3 length: 16 residues. CDR3 in amino acids: CASSFTLGQGILEQYF. CDR3 nucleotide sequence: TGTGCCAGCAGCTTCACTTTAGGACAGGGGATTTTAGAGCAGTACTTC.

The CDR3 DNA follows: TGTGCCAGCAGTCCCGCCCACCAGGGAACTGAAGCTTTCTTT. This sequence encodes CASSPAHQGTEAFF. V usage is TRBV27 and J usage is TRBJ1-1, with D maybe TRBD1 (5 bases). Germline V lookup: CDR1 MNHEY, CDR2 SMNVEV (reference sequence). Trimming stripped 5 bases from V and 5 bases from J, with 15 bases between. CDR3 length: 14 residues.

This clone was detected only a few times. The chain joins TRBV19 to TRBJ2-3; D is uncertain. The germline V and J ends were trimmed by 4 bases and 0 bases, with 20 bases remaining between them. CDR1 is LNHDA, CDR2 SQIVND, per germline (reference sequence). This CDR3 is 18 amino acids long. The CDR3 here is CASSTSMEQLTSTDTQYF. DNA of the CDR3: TGTGCCAGTAGTACGAGTATGGAGCAACTCACTAGCACAGATACGCAGTATTTT.

This clone was seen a handful of times. CDR3 DNA sequence: TGTGCCAGCAGGGCACAGGGAAGTGGGTACAATGAGCAGTTCTTC. Translated, it gives CASRAQGSGYNEQFF. The chain employs TRBV6-5 and TRBJ2-1; weak D call: TRBD1 (6 bases). The CDR3 has 15 amino acids. CDR1 is MNHEY and CDR2 is SVGAGI in the germline V gene. The V end was cut by 6 bases, the J end by 4 bases, with 16 bases between.

The chain carries TRBV7-8 and TRBJ2-5; 12 bases fit TRBD2. V shed 6 bases, J shed 3 bases, and the junction held 5 bases outside the gene matches. This CDR3 spans 15 amino acids. The germline V gene encodes CDR1 SGHVS and CDR2 FQNEAQ. DNA for the CDR3: TGTGCCAGCAGTTTCAGACTAGCGGGAGAAGAGACCCAGTACTTC. Protein: CASSFRLAGEETQYF. The variable domain in full, with the rest retrieved from reference TRBV7-8 and TRBJ2-5, is GAGVSQSPRYKVAKRGQDVALRCDPISGHVSLFWYQQALGQGPEFLTYFQNEAQLDKSGLPSDRFFAERPEGSVSTLKIQRTQQEDSAVYLCASSFRLAGEETQYFGPGTRLLVL.

The chain uses TRBV20-1 and TRBJ2-1, with D uncertain. The V end lost 6 bases, the J end lost 8 bases, and 11 bases lay between the germline ends. Germline V gene data show CDR1 as DFQATT and CDR2 as SNEGSKA (reference sequence). The CDR3 spans 11 residues. The CDR3 here is CSAADPYEQFF. The CDR3 DNA reads as TGCAGTGCCGCAGATCCTTATGAGCAGTTCTTC.

The V gene is TRBV11-2, the J gene TRBJ2-3; D perhaps matches TRBD1 (5 bases). The germline gives CDR1 SGHAT, CDR2 FQNNGV. V shed 5 bases and J shed 2 bases, with 20 bases lying between them. CDR3 size: 17 residues. The DNA for the CDR3 is TGTGCCAGCAGCCCATTTGGGCGCAGGGCAACCACAGATACGCAGTATTTT. This sequence encodes CASSPFGRRATTDTQYF. The full variable domain, with the rest looked up from reference TRBV11-2 and TRBJ2-3, is EAGVAQSPRYKIIEKRQSVAFWCNPISGHATLYWYQQILGQGPKLLIQFQNNGVVDDSQLPKDRFSAERLKGVDSTLKIQPAKLEDSAVYLCASSPFGRRATTDTQYFGPGTRLTVL.

Only a few counts were recorded for this clone. The rearrangement uses TRBV9 and TRBJ2-2; 9 positions agree with TRBD2. The CDR3 has 15 residues. CDR1 is SGDLS, CDR2 YYNGEE, per germline. V was pared by 3 bases and J by 3 bases, with 3 bases of the junction left unmatched. CDR3 DNA: TGTGCCAGCAGCGGCGGGACTAGCCACACCGGGGAGCTGTTTTTT. This translates into CASSGGTSHTGELFF.

Only a few counts were recorded for this clone. V gene TRBV18 combines with J gene TRBJ1-4; 8 nucleotides line up with TRBD1. The trim removed 4 bases at V and 7 bases at J, leaving 2 bases unmatched. The CDR3 sequence is 13 residues long. Germline CDR1 KGHSH, CDR2 LQKENI. The CDR3 sequence is CASSRGTGEKLFF. In DNA, the CDR3 is TGTGCCAGCTCACGCGGGACAGGTGAAAAACTGTTTTTT.

The chain combines TRBV4-2 with TRBJ2-7; D perhaps matches TRBD2 (7 bases). Germline CDR1 and CDR2: LGHNA and YNFKEQ. The V gene lost 5 bases and the J gene lost 3 bases, with 17 bases spanning the gap. CDR3 length: 15 amino acids. CDR3 residues: CASSDTTGTIYEQYF. In DNA, the CDR3 is TGTGCCAGCAGCGACACTACAGGGACTATCTACGAGCAGTACTTC.